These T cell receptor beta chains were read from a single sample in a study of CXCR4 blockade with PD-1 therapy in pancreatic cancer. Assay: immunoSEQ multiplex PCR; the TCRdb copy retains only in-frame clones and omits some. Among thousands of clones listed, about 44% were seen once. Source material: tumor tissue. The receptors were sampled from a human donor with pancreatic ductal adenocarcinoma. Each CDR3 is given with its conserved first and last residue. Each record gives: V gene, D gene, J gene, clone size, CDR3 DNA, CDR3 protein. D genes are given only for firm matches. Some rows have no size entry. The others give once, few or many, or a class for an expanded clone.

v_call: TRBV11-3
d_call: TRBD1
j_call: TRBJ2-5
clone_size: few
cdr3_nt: TGTGCCAGCAGATCAGGGACAGGGTCGTGGGAGACCCAGTACTTC
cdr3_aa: CASRSGTGSWETQYF

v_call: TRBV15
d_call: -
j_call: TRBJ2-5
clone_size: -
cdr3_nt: TGTGCCACCAGCAGAGATTCCAGCGGTCAAGAGACCCAGTACTTC
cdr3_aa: CATSRDSSGQETQYF

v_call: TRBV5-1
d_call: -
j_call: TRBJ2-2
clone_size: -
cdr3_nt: TGCGCCAGCAGCTTGGAGTTGGACGTGGTCGGGGAGCTGTTTTTT
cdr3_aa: CASSLELDVVGELFF

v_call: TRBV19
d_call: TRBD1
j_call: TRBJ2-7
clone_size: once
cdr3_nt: TGTGCCAGTAGTAACGGACAGGAGAACTACGAGCAGTACTTC
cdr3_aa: CASSNGQENYEQYF

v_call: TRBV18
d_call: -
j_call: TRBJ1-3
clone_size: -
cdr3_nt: TGTGCCAGCTCACCAGCAGGGTCTGGAAACACCATATATTTT
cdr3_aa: CASSPAGSGNTIYF

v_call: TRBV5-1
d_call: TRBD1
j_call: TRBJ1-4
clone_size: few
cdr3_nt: TGCGCCAGCAGCCCAGGATTGGACAGGGCGGTAGAAAAACTGTTTTTT
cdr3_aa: CASSPGLDRAVEKLFF

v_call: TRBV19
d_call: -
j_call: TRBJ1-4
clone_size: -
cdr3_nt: TGTGCCAGTAGTCAGGGGTTCGGCGAAAAACTGTTTTTT
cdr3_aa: CASSQGFGEKLFF

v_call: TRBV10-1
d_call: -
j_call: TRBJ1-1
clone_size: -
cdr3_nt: TGCGCCAGCAGTGCGGCAGGCGCAAGGACTGAAGCTTTCTTT
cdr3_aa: CASSAAGARTEAFF

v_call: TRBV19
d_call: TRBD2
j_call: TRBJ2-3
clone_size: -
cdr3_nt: TGTGCCAGTAGTAGACTAGCGGGGGGCTTCACAGATACGCAGTATTTT
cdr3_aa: CASSRLAGGFTDTQYF

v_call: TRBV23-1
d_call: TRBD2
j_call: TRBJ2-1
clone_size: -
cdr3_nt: TGCGCCAGCAGTCAAAAATCGACTAGCGAATACAATGAGCAGTTCTTC
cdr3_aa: CASSQKSTSEYNEQFF

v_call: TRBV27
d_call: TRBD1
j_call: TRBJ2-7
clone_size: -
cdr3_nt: TGTGCCAGCAGTCGACAGGGACCTAAGATCGAGCAGTACTTC
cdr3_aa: CASSRQGPKIEQYF

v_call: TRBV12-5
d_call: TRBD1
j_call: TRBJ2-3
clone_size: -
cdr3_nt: TGTGCTAGTCAGATACAGGGGGCAGATACGCAGTATTTT
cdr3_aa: CASQIQGADTQYF

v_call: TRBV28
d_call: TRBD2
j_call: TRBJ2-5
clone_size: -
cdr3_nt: TGTGCCAGCAGTCTAGCGGGAGGGGAGACCCAGTACTTC
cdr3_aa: CASSLAGGETQYF

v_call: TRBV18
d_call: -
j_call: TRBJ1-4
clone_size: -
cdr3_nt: TGTGCCAGCTCACCTACGGGGACTCTAGCAACTAATGAAAAACTGTTTTTT
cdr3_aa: CASSPTGTLATNEKLFF

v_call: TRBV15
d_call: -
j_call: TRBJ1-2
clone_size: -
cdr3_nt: TGTGCCACCAGCAGCCTGCGGGACTCCTATGGCTACACCTTC
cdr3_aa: CATSSLRDSYGYTF

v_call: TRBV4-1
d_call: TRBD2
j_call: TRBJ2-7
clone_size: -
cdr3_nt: TGCGCCAGCAGCCAAAATCCTAGCGGGAGCGACGAGCAGTACTTC
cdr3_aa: CASSQNPSGSDEQYF

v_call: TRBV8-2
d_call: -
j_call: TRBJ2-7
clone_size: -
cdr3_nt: TGTGCCAGCAGTTTGGGACAGGGTAAGATCTCCTACGAGCAGTACTTC
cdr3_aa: CASSLGQGKISYEQYF

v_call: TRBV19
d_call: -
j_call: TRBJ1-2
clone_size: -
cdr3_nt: TGTGCCAGTAGTATGATCGGGGTCGGTGGCTACACCTTC
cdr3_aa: CASSMIGVGGYTF

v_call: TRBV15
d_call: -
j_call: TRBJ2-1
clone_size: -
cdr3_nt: TGTGCCACCAGCAGAGCGGTCAGGGCTAGCCCCAATGAGCAGTTCTTC
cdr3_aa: CATSRAVRASPNEQFF

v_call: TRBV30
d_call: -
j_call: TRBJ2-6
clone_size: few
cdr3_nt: TGTGCCTGGAGTGTACTCCTATCTGGGGCCAACGTCCTGACTTTC
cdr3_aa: CAWSVLLSGANVLTF

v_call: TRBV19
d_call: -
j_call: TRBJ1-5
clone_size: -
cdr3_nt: TGTGCCAGTAGTATTGGGGGGACAAGTAATCAGCCCCAGCATTTT
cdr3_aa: CASSIGGTSNQPQHF

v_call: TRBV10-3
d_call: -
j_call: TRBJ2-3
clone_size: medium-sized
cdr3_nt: TGTGCCAGCTCTAAATTTGCGGAGTTGGGCGCCACAGATACGCAGTATTTT
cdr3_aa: CASSKFAELGATDTQYF

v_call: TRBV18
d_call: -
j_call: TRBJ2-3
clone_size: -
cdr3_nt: TGTGCCAGCTCACCGCTAGCGACTAGCACAGATACGCAGTATTTT
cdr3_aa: CASSPLATSTDTQYF

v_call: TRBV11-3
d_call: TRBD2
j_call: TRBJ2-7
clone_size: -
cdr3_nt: TGTGCCAGCAGTCCCAGCGGGAGCCCATACGAGCAGTACTTC
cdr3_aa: CASSPSGSPYEQYF

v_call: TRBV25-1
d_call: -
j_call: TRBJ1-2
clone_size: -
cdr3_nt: TGTGCCAGCAGTGCGCCGCTAGGCTATGGCTACACCTTC
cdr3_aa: CASSAPLGYGYTF

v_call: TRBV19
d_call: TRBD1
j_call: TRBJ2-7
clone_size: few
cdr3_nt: TGTGCCAGTAGTCTGGACAGGGGGAAGGAGCAGTACTTC
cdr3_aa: CASSLDRGKEQYF

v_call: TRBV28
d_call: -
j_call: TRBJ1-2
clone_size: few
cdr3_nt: TGTGCCAGCACCCGGGGAGGGATCGGTGGCTACACCTTC
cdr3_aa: CASTRGGIGGYTF

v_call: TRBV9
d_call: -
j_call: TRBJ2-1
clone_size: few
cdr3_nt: TGTGCCAGCAGCGTAGTAAGTCGCGGGATCGGGGAAAATGAGCAGTTCTTC
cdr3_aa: CASSVVSRGIGENEQFF

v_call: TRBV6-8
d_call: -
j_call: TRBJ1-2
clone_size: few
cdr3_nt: TGTGCCAGCAGTTCATTACAGGGATCCGGCTACACCTTC
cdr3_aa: CASSSLQGSGYTF

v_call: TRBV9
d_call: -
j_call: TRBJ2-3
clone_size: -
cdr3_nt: TGTGCCAGTAGCGTGGGAAGTCGGAAAAGCACAGATACGCAGTATTTT
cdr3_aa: CASSVGSRKSTDTQYF

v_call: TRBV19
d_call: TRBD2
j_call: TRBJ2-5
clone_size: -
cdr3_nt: TGTGCCAGTAGTATTAGCGGGACTACTGAGACCCAGTACTTC
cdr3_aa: CASSISGTTETQYF

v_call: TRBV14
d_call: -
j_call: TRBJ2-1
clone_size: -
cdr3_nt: TGTGCCAGCAGCCAAGCCCTCGGGGGTGAGCAGTTCTTC
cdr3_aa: CASSQALGGEQFF

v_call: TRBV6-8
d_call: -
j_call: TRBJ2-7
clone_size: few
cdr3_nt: TGTGCCAGCAGTTACCGGCAGTCCTACGAGCAGTATTTC
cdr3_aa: CASSYRQSYEQYF

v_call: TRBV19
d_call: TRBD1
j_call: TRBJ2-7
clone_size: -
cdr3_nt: TGTGCCAGTTCCAAGGGACAGGGATACGAGCAGTACTTC
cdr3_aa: CASSKGQGYEQYF

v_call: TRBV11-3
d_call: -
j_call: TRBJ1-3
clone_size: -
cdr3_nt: TGTGCCAGCAGCTCCGACAGAATTGGAAACACCATATATTTT
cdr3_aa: CASSSDRIGNTIYF

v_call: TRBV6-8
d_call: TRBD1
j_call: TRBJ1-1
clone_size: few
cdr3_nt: TGTGCCAGCAGTTACTCGAGGACACAGGGGATGAACACTGAAGCTTTCTTT
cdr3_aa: CASSYSRTQGMNTEAFF

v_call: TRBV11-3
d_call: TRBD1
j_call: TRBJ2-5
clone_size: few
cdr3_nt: TGTGCCAGCAGCTATGGACAGGGGGAATGGGAGACCCAGTACTTC
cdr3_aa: CASSYGQGEWETQYF

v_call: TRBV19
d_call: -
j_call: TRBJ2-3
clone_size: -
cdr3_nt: TGTGCCAGTAATATAGGGACCAAAACAGATACGCAGTATTTT
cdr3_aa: CASNIGTKTDTQYF

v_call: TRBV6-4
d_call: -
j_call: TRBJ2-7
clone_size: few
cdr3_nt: TGTGCCAGCAGTTACTCTGGGTTTGGCTCCTACGAGCAGTACTTC
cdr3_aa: CASSYSGFGSYEQYF

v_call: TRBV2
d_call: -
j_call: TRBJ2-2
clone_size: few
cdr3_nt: TGTGCCAGCAGTGAAGCCAGACTCACCGGGGAGCTGTTTTTT
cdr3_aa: CASSEARLTGELFF

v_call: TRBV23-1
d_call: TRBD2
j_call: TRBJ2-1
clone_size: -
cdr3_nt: TGCGCCAGCAGCCCGGACGGGACTAGCGACGTTGAGCAGTTCTTC
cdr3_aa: CASSPDGTSDVEQFF

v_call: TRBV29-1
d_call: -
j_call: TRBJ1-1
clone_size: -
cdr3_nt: TGCAGCGTTTCCCCCGGCAGCACTGAAGCTTTCTTT
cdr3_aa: CSVSPGSTEAFF

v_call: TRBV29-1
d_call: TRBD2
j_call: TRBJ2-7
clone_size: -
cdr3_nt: TGCAGCCTCCACCGGTGGACTAGCGGGACCTTCTACGAGCAGTACTTC
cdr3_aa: CSLHRWTSGTFYEQYF

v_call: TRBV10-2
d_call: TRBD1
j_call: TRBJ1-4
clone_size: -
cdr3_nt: TGCGCCAGCAGTGAAGGACAGGGCTATAATGAAAAACTGTTTTTT
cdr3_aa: CASSEGQGYNEKLFF

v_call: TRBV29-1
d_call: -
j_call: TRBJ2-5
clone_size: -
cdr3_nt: TGCAGCGTTGCCCCCCCCCAAGAGACCCAGTACTTC
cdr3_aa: CSVAPPQETQYF

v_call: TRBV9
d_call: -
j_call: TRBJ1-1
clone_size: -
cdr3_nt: TGTGCCAGCAGCCCGATCGGGGGGCTGAACACTGAAGCTTTCTTT
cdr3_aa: CASSPIGGLNTEAFF